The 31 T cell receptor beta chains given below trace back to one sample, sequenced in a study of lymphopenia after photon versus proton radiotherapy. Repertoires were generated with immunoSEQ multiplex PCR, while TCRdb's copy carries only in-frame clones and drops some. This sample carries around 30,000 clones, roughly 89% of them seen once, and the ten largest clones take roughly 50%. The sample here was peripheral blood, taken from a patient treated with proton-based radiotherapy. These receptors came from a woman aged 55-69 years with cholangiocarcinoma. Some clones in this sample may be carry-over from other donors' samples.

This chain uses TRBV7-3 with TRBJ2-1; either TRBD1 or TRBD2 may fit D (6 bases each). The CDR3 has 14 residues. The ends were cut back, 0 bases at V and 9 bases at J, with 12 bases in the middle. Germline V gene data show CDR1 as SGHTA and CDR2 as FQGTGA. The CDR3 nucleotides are TGTGCCAGCAGCTTAACGTTGGGGGGCGGTGAGCAGTTCTTC. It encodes CASSLTLGGGEQFF.

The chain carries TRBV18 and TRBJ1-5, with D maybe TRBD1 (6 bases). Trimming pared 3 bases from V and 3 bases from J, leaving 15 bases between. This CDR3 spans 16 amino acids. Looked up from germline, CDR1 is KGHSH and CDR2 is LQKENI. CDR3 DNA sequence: TGTGCCAGCTCACCGAAACAGGGAAATTACAATCAGCCCCAGCATTTT. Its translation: CASSPKQGNYNQPQHF. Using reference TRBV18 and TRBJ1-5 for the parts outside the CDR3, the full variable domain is NAGVMQNPRHLVRRRGQEARLRCSPMKGHSHVYWYRQLPEEGLKFMVYLQKENIIDESGMPKERFSAEFPKEGPSILRIQQVVRGDSAAYFCASSPKQGNYNQPQHFGDGTRLSIL.

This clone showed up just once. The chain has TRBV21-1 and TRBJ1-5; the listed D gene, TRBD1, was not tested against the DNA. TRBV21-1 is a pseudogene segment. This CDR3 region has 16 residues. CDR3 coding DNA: TGTGCCAGCAGCAGATACTCAGGGGGGATAAATCAGCCCCAGCATTTT. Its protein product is CASSRYSGGINQPQHF.

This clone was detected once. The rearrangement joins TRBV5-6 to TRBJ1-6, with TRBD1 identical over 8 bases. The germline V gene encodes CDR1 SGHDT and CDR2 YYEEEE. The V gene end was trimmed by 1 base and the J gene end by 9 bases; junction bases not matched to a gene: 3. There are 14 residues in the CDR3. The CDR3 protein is CASSLNRGASPLHF. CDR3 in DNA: TGTGCCAGCAGCTTGAACAGGGGGGCTTCACCCCTCCACTTT. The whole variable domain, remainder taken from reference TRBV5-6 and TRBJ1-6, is DAGVTQSPTHLIKTRGQQVTLRCSPKSGHDTVSWYQQALGQGPQFIFQYYEEEERQRGNFPDRFSGHQFPNYSSELNVNALLLGDSALYLCASSLNRGASPLHFGNGTRLTVT.

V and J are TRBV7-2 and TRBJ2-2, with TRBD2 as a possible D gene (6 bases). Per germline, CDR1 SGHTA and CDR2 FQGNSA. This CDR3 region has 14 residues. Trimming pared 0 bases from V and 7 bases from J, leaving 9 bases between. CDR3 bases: TGTGCCAGCAGCTTAGCGCGGGAAAACGGGGAGCTGTTTTTT. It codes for CASSLARENGELFF.

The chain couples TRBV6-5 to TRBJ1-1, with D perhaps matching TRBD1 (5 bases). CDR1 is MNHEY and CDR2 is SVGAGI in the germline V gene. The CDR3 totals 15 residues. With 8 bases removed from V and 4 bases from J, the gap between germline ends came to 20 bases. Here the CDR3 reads CASSPEGTLVTEAFF. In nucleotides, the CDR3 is TGTGCCAGCTCCCCGGAGGGGACCCTGGTCACTGAAGCTTTCTTT.

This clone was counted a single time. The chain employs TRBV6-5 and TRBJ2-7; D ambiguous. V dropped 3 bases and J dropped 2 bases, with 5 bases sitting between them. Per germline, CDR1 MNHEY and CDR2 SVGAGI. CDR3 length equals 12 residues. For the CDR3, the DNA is TGTGCCAGCAGTTATTCCCCCTACGAGCAGTACTTC. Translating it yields CASSYSPYEQYF.

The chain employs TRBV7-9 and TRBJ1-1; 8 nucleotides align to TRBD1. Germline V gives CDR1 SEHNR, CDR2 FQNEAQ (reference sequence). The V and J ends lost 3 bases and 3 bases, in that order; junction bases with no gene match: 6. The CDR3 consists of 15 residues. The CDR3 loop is CASSLGTGGDTEAFF. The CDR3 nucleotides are TGTGCCAGCAGCTTGGGAACAGGGGGAGACACTGAAGCTTTCTTT.

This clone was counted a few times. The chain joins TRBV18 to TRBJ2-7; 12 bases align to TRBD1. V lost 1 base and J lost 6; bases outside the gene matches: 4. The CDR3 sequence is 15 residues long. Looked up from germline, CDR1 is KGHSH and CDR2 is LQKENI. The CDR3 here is CASSPQGQGAAEQYF. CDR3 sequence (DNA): TGTGCCAGCTCACCACAGGGACAGGGGGCGGCCGAGCAGTACTTC.

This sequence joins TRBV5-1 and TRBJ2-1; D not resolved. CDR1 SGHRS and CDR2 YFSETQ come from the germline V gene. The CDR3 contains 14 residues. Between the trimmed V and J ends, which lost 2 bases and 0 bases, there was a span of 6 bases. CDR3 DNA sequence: TGCGCCAGCAGCTTAGACCACTCCTACAATGAGCAGTTCTTC. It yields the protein CASSLDHSYNEQFF. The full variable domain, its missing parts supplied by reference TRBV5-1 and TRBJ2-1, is KAGVTQTPRYLIKTRGQQVTLSCSPISGHRSVSWYQQTPGQGLQFLFEYFSETQRNKGNFPGRFSGRQFSNSRSEMNVSTLELGDSALYLCASSLDHSYNEQFFGPGTRLTVL.

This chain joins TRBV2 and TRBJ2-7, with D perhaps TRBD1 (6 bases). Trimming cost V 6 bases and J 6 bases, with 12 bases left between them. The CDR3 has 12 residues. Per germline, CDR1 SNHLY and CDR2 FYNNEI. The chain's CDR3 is CASREQGLEQYF. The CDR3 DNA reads TGTGCCAGCAGGGAACAGGGTCTCGAGCAGTACTTC.

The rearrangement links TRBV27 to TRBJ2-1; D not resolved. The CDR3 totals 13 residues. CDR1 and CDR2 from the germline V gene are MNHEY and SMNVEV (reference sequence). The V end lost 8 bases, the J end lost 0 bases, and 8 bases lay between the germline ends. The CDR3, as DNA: TGTGCCAGCGGGTGGGACTCCTACAATGAGCAGTTCTTC. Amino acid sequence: CASGWDSYNEQFF.

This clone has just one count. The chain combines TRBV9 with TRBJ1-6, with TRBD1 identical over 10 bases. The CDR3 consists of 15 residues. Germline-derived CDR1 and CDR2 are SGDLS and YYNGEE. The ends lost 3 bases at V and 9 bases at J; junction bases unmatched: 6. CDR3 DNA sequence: TGTGCCAGCAGCGGCCGGGACAGGGGAACTTCACCCCTCCACTTT. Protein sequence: CASSGRDRGTSPLHF.

In nucleotides, the CDR3 is TGTGCCAGCAGCTTATTACAGGGGGCTCAGTACTTC. Its translation: CASSLLQGAQYF. J is TRBJ2-7 and V is TRBV7-9, with 9 bases aligning to TRBD1. J was trimmed by 10 bases and V by 2 bases; bases with no gene match: 3. The CDR3 runs to 12 residues. CDR1 SEHNR and CDR2 FQNEAQ come from the germline V gene (reference sequence).

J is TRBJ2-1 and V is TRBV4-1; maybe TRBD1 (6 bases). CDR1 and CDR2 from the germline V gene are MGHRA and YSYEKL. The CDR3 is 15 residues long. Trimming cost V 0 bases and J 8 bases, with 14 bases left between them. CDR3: CASSQEGGDWDEQFF. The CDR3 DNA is TGCGCCAGCAGCCAAGAAGGGGGAGACTGGGATGAGCAGTTCTTC.

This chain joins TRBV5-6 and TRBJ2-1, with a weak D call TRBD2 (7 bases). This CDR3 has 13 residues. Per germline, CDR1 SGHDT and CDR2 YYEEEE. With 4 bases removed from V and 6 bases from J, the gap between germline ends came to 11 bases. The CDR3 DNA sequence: TGTGCCAGCAGCGGGGAGGGGGGCAATGAGCAGTTCTTC. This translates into CASSGEGGNEQFF.

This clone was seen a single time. The chain's CDR3 is CSAGTSGIADTQYF. The DNA for the CDR3 is TGCAGCGCGGGGACTAGCGGGATTGCAGATACGCAGTATTTT. This sequence joins TRBV29-1 and TRBJ2-3, with 13 positions matching TRBD2. The CDR3 is made up of 14 amino acids. The trim removed 7 bases at V and 4 bases at J, leaving 5 bases unmatched. Germline assignment: CDR1 SQVTM and CDR2 ANQGSEA.

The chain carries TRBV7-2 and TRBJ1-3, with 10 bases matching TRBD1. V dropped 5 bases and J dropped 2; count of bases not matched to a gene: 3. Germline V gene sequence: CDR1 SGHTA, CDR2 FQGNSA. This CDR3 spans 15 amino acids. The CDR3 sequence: CASSADRGPGNTIYF. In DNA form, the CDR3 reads TGTGCCAGCAGCGCCGACAGGGGGCCTGGAAACACCATATATTTT. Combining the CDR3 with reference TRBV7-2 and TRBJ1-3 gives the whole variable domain GAGVSQSPSNKVTEKGKDVELRCDPISGHTALYWYRQSLGQGLEFLIYFQGNSAPDKSGLPSDRFSAERTGGSVSTLTIQRTQQEDSAVYLCASSADRGPGNTIYFGEGSWLTVV.

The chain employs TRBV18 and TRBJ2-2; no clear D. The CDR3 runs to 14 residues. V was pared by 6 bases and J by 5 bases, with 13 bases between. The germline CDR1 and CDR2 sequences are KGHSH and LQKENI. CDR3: CASSPTAVTGELFF. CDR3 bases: TGTGCCAGCTCCCCTACCGCGGTGACCGGGGAGCTGTTTTTT.

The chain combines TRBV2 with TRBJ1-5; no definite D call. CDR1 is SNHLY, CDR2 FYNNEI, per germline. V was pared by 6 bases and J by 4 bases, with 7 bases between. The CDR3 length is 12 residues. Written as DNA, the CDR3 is TGTGCCAGCAGCGGACTTAATCAGCCCCAGCATTTT. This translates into CASSGLNQPQHF. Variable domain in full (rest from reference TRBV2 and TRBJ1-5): EPEVTQTPSHQVTQMGQEVILRCVPISNHLYFYWYRQILGQKVEFLVSFYNNEISEKSEIFDDQFSVERPDGSNFTLKIRSTKLEDSAMYFCASSGLNQPQHFGDGTRLSIL.

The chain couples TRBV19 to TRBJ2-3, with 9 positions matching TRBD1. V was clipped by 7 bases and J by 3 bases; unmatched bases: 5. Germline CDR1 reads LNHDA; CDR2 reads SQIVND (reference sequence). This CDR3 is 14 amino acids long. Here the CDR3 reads CASNRQGVTDTQYF. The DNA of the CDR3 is TGTGCCAGTAACAGACAGGGGGTGACAGATACGCAGTATTTT.

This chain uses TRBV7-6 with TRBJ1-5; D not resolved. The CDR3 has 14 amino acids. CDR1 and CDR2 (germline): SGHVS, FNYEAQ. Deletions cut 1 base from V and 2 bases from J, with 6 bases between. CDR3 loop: CASSLGRGNQPQHF. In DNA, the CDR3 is TGTGCCAGCAGCTTAGGCCGAGGCAATCAGCCCCAGCATTTT.

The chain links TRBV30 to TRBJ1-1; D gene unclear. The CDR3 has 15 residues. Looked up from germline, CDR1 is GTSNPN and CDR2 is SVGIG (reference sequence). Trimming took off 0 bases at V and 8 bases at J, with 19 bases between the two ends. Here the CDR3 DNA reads TGTGCCTGGAGTGTAAGCGGGTTCAGCATAGGAGAAGCTTTCTTT. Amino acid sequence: CAWSVSGFSIGEAFF.

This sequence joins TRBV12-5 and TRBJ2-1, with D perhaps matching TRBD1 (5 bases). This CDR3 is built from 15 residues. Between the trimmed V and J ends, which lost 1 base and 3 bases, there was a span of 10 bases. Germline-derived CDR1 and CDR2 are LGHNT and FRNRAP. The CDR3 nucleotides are TGTGCTAGTGGTTTGGGACAGACGAACTACAATGAGCAGTTCTTC. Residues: CASGLGQTNYNEQFF.

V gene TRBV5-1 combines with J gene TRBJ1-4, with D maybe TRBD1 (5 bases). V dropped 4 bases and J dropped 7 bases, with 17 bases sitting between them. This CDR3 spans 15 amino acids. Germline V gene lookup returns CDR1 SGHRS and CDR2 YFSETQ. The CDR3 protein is CASSSWGGEGEKLFF. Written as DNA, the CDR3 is TGCGCCAGCAGCAGCTGGGGGGGTGAGGGTGAAAAACTGTTTTTT.

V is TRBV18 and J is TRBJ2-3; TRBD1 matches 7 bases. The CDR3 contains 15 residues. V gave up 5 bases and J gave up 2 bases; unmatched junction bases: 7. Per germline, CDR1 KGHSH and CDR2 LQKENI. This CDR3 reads CASSSGQENTDTQYF. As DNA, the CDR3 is TGTGCCAGCTCATCAGGACAGGAGAACACAGATACGCAGTATTTT.

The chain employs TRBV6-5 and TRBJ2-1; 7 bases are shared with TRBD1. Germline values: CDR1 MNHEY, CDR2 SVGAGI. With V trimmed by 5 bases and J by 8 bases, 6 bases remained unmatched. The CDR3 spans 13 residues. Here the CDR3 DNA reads TGTGCCAGCAGTGCTACAGGGGTACATGAGCAGTTCTTC. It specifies CASSATGVHEQFF.

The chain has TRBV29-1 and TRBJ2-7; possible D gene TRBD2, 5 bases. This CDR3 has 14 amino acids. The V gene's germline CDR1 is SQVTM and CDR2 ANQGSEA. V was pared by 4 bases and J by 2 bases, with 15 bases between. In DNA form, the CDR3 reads TGCAGCGTTGTTAAGCCGGACTGGCCCTACGAGCAGTACTTC. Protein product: CSVVKPDWPYEQYF.

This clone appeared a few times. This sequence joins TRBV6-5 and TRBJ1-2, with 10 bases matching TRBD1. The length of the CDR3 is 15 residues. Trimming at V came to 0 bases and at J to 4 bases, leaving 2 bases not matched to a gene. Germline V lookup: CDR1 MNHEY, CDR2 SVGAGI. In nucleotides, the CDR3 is TGTGCCAGCAGTTACTCGACAGGGGGCATCTATGGCTACACCTTC. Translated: CASSYSTGGIYGYTF.

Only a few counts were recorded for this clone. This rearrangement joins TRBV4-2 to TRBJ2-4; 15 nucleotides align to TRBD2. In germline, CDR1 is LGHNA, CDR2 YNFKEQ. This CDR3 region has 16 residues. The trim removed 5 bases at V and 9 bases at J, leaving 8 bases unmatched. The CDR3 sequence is CASSSGLAGGYAIQYF. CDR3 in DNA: TGTGCCAGCAGCTCTGGACTAGCGGGGGGGTACGCCATTCAGTACTTC.

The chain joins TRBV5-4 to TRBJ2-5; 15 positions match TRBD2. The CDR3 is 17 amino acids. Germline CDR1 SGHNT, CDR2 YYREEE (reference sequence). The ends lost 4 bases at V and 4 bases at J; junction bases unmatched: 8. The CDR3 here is CASSTRTSGGAAETQYF. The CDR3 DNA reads TGTGCCAGCAGCACACGGACTAGCGGGGGGGCTGCAGAGACCCAGTACTTC.